These 7 T cell receptor beta chains share one sample of origin, sequenced in a study of cytomegalovirus exposure and HLA in healthy donors. The PCR made use of 60 Vbeta and 13 Jbeta primers. Sequencing used immunoSEQ multiplex PCR; TCRdb keeps in-frame clones, though not all of them. The table records 95,000 to 100,000 clones, under 85% of them present only once. Sequencing used PBMCs. The source is a man between 35 and 55 years old in good health and CMV-seronegative.

The chain combines TRBV6-6 with TRBJ1-6; no reliable D call. Trimming removed 4 bases at V and 4 bases at J, with 2 bases between. The germline V gene has CDR1 MNHNY and CDR2 SVGAGI (reference sequence). The CDR3 is 12 residues long. The CDR3 region is CASSSYNSPLHF. Written as DNA, the CDR3 is TGTGCCAGCAGTTCTTATAATTCACCCCTCCACTTT.

This clone appeared a few times. The rearrangement links TRBV2 to TRBJ2-1, with D perhaps TRBD1 (5 bases). Germline V gives CDR1 SNHLY, CDR2 FYNNEI. CDR3 length equals 14 residues. Trimming left V 1 base short and J 6 bases short, with 10 bases between. CDR3 region: CASSEGQYSNEQFF. Here the CDR3 DNA reads TGTGCCAGCAGTGAAGGACAGTATTCCAATGAGCAGTTCTTC.

V is TRBV11-2 and J is TRBJ2-1; the match to TRBD1 covers 8 bases. CDR3 length: 14 residues. Germline lookup yields CDR1 SGHAT and CDR2 FQNNGV. With V trimmed by 5 bases and J by 3 bases, 3 bases remained unmatched. In DNA form, the CDR3 reads TGTGCCAGCAGCCGACAGGGGATCTACAATGAGCAGTTCTTC. Its protein is CASSRQGIYNEQFF.

This chain joins TRBV27 and TRBJ1-2, with unresolved D. Looked up from germline, CDR1 is MNHEY and CDR2 is SMNVEV (reference sequence). The V gene lost 6 bases and the J gene lost 1 base, with 6 bases spanning the gap. The CDR3 totals 12 residues. CDR3: CASSQDNYGYTF. In DNA, the CDR3 is TGTGCCAGCAGCCAGGATAACTATGGCTACACCTTC.

This clone occurred a few times. The chain uses TRBV5-1 and TRBJ1-1; tentative D call: TRBD1 (5 bases). V shed 3 bases and J shed 4 bases, with 10 bases lying between them. CDR1 SGHRS and CDR2 YFSETQ come from the germline V gene. There are 13 residues in the CDR3. This CDR3 reads CASSWQGSTEAFF. As DNA, the CDR3 is TGCGCCAGCAGCTGGCAGGGCTCCACTGAAGCTTTCTTT.

The rearrangement links TRBV19 to TRBJ1-2; TRBD1 is a possible D gene (6 bases). The CDR3 has 13 amino acids. V was cut by 10 bases and J by 2 bases, with 14 bases left in between. CDR1 is LNHDA and CDR2 is SQIVND in the germline V gene (reference sequence). CDR3 bases: TGTGCCACCAGGACGACAGGAAACTATGGCTACACCTTC. Protein product: CATRTTGNYGYTF.

V gene TRBV11-2 combines with J gene TRBJ1-1; the match to TRBD1 covers 7 bases. The CDR3 contains 17 residues. The germline gives CDR1 SGHAT, CDR2 FQNNGV. Trimming at V came to 5 bases and at J to 0 bases, leaving 12 bases not matched to a gene. DNA of the CDR3: TGTGCCAGCAGCGCGACAGGGATTTATGGACTGAACACTGAAGCTTTCTTT. Protein: CASSATGIYGLNTEAFF.